This T cell receptor beta chain was profiled in a study of cytomegalovirus exposure and HLA in healthy donors (dated by TCRdb to 2015 to 2018). With respect to the entire study: An earlier analysis of under 600 of the donors reported 276 Gb of sequence data and 117 million unique TCR beta sequences from about 180 million T cells. A separate validation cohort of approximately 120 different subjects was used in addition to the 666-subject first cohort. Donor age, sex, ethnicity and CMV serostatus were collected together with the repertoire data. Both class I and class II loci were covered by HLA typing, at four-digit resolution. On average, 235,054 unique TCR beta nucleotide sequences were sequenced per donor among 398 genotyped donors of the cohort, with about 17% of those sequences being non-productive. To study patterns of TCR occurrence, a later analysis re-analyzed previously published TCR beta repertoires from 666 donors and added high-resolution HLA genotyping. In the later analysis, no new phenotypic data were used to find candidate immune exposures; instead, reliance was placed on TCR beta sequences and their occurrence across donors. Of the roughly 400 genotyped donors, about 84% fell in the genetic ancestry cluster associated with self-reported Caucasian donors. The number of donors typed differed by locus, with 629-630 for A, B, C, DRB1 and DQB1, roughly 550 for DQA1, 606 for DPA1, and 400 to 490 for DPB1. An early release covering some 640 HLA-typed donors comprised 250 to 350 gigabases of sequencing data and 65 million to 100 million unique TCR sequences. The study profiled the T cell repertoires of 500 to 800 subjects by immunosequencing and related them to cytomegalovirus serostatus. The study aimed to test whether signatures of past pathogen exposure could be identified by cataloging public T cell receptors. Every repertoire in the discovery cohort had been generated on one and the same sequencing platform. The study combined high-throughput TCR immunosequencing, statistical association of individual TCRs with disease status, and machine learning to predict cytomegalovirus infection status. Genome-wide SNP genotypes for about 60% of the roughly 670 donors were used in a later genetic analysis, which treated that subset as a discovery cohort. Because of strong linkage in the cohort, roughly five DR-DQ haplotypes were treated as single units for association and clustering. An earlier analysis of roughly 580 of the donors used high-throughput TCR beta sequencing to judge whether each TCR beta V gene segment behaved as functional or pseudogenic.

What the study reported, not specific to this receptor: When HLA alleles, especially DR and DQ, strongly co-occurred, TCR associations were difficult to assign to individual alleles. A later genetic analysis associated a missense DCLRE1C variant with V-gene and J-gene trimming of TCR beta chains, and an independent cohort replicated the association. In an earlier analysis of some 500 of the donors, most TCR beta V segments appeared in productive rearrangements about 87% or about 30% of the time, broadly matching IMGT annotations. In a later analysis, TCR association rates were found to vary across HLA loci, with the most associated TCRs seen for DRB1 alleles and the fewest for HLA-C alleles. Only TCR beta chains were sequenced in this cohort, and the absence of alpha or paired-chain data limited detectable features. CMV serostatus was the only immune exposure information available for the cohort. In a later analysis, HLA-associated TCR beta chains were found to be more clonally expanded and to have lower generation probabilities than equally common non-associated chains. While some public TCRs were present in many individuals, most TCR sequences turned up only very rarely across donors. Several of the top co-occurrence clusters appeared to be linked to parvovirus B19, influenza, CMV and Epstein-Barr virus, according to a later analysis. In both the original and validation cohorts, the classifier was reported to diagnose cytomegalovirus status with high specificity and sensitivity. Specific HLA alleles were associated with 15,000 to 20,000 TCR beta sequences at a false discovery rate of 0.05 in a later analysis. The study listed 150 to 200 TCR beta chains as associated with cytomegalovirus. According to the authors, the approach could potentially be generalized to other disease states and immunological phenotypes. Some IMGT-functional V segments, including TRBV6-2 and TRBV6-3, could not be distinguished by the 87-base-pair reads and were therefore excluded. A cluster of highly shared sequence variants was judged likely to be a technical artifact of the sequencing pipeline. Because HLA typing was unavailable for some donors at each locus, only the typed subset was used in association tests. Correlated functional status among segregating V segments might be attributable to linkage disequilibrium, but an unknown experimental factor could not be ruled out. Three of the identified cytomegalovirus-associated TCR beta chains were confirmed in vitro to be specific for cytomegalovirus antigens. A later analysis found that most CMV-associated TCR beta chains appeared HLA-restricted, with HLA associations seemingly driven largely by CMV exposure. A further reported finding was that TCR beta sequences accurately predicted the HLA-A and HLA-B alleles for most subjects in the first cohort. According to a later genetic analysis, donors in an Asian-associated ancestry cluster had fewer N-insertions in productive TCRs than the approximately 670-donor mean. Fewer than 20 rarely observed V segments, including chromosome 9 orphons, were excluded from the earlier analysis of about 500 of the donors because counts were too low. The presence/absence analyses assumed that sequencing depth was roughly uniform across donors, and that assumption may not be true.

V is pared back by 2 bases and J by 1 base, with 15 bases lying between the germline termini. Including cysteine and phenylalanine, the CDR3 has 16 amino acids. Only the CDR3 part of the read is kept: 48 bases, read in frame from the first base. Taken from the germline V gene, the CDR1 and CDR2 loops are SGHTA and FQGNSA. The cohort consisted of hundreds of healthy bone marrow donors. All cohort members were sampled while nominally healthy, although unrecorded immune exposures were likely present. The donor was CMV seropositive and belonged to the group of around 300 seropositive cohort members. Every donor gave a peripheral blood sample, and the peripheral blood mononuclear cells from that sample were used for TCR beta sequencing. The Qiagen DNeasy Blood Extraction Kit was used to extract genomic DNA from the blood cell samples. Library generation was performed with the immunoSEQ multiplex PCR assay. For the multiplex PCR, a mixture combining 60 forward primers for TCR Vbeta segments and 13 reverse primers for TCR Jbeta segments was used. A multiplex PCR assay on genomic DNA amplified the CDR3 region of rearranged TCR beta genes. The amplified TCR beta libraries were sequenced on the Illumina HiSeq System as 87-base-pair reads. In the original analysis: A later analysis tallied 75 million to 85 million unique TCR beta chains across the roughly 610 repertoires, and approximately 12 million of those chains were shared by two or more donors. Raw reads were error-corrected and collapsed into unique sequences by a nearest-neighbor algorithm in which closely related sequences were merged to remove PCR and sequencing errors. To assign V, D and J gene segments, CDR3 sequences were aligned to IMGT reference sequences. For a sequence to be retained, a match of at least six nucleotides to both a V gene segment and a J gene segment was required. A rearrangement was called productive if the CDR3 had no stop codons and remained in frame with V and J, and every other rearrangement was called non-productive. Following IMGT convention, CDR3 was defined as the stretch from the second conserved V-encoded cysteine to the conserved J-encoded phenylalanine. The earlier analysis of fewer than 700 of the donors excluded sequences that lacked an unambiguous match to a single V gene segment. An earlier analysis of several hundred of the donors called V segments functional above 56.7% productive rearrangements and segregating when the between-donor standard deviation exceeded 5%. A statistical classification framework was built to diagnose cytomegalovirus status from the catalog of TCR beta chain sequences. In a later analysis, TCR nucleotide sequences were compared against IMGT/GENE-DB human TR gene sequences so that V and J genes could be assigned. The TCRdist pipeline was used in a later analysis to assign CDR3 sequences and most-parsimonious VDJ recombination scenarios. In a later analysis, each TCR beta chain was defined by its CDR3 amino acid sequence together with its V-gene family, and reads without a unique V-gene family were excluded. To address suspected cross-contamination and a sequencing artifact, a later analysis removed approximately 600 highly shared, low-generation-probability nucleotide sequences. For each public chain, a later analysis derived a clonal expansion index from normalized ranks of inferred template counts within each repertoire. Generation probabilities in a later analysis came from a VDJ recombination model fitted to out-of-frame rearrangements, and those results were checked against IGoR. Hypergeometric tests were used in a later analysis to score TCR-TCR, TCR-HLA and TCR-CMV co-occurrence, with a repertoire-size bias correction applied to the TCR pairs. A later analysis estimated false discovery rates by permuting HLA or CMV assignments 20 times. In a later analysis, co-occurring TCRs were grouped using DBSCAN, with TCRdist sequence similarity added in when clustering inside HLA-allele-positive subsets. Co-occurrence clustering excluded repertoires with fewer than 30,000 or more than 120,000 public chains, plus five with anomalous nucleotide sharing. Drawn from immuneACCESS, this table holds only the in-frame rearrangements with V and J called that TCRdb kept. Clones are partly lost; checked studies trace under half to an unresolved V gene and leave the rest unexplained. D and trimming were read from the DNA, whereas the V and J calls and clone size are those reported in that table. The sample table records around 130,000 clones; more than 60% of these occur just once. Approximately 2.1% of the sample comes from the top ten.

A few counts support this clone. Its recognized antigen is unknown. No per-base quality is available; no much larger clone lies one base away. The source of this sequence is a woman in her forties in good health and CMV-seropositive. Here the chain combines TRBV7-2 and TRBJ2-7; there is no confident call for the D gene. Material: PBMCs. Here is the DNA: TGTGCCAGCAGCTTAAGTTGGGCCTCTATTTCCTACGAGCAGTACTTC. Translated, it reads CASSLSWASISYEQYF.